This T cell receptor (beta chain) emerged from a study of shared clonotypes between healthy human individuals. Notes on the study in general: Even with large depth, rarefaction showed that sorted-subset sequencing was incomplete.

Concerning this clone itself: The antigen is not known.

The repertoire was sequenced with immunoSEQ multiplex PCR; TCRdb's copy has only in-frame clones and lacks some. The sample lists about 330,000 clones; around two thirds were seen once. Trimming cost V 2 bases and J 3 bases, with 3 bases left between them. The germline gives CDR1 SGHAT, CDR2 FQNNGV. The CDR3 is 12 residues long. The gene calls are TRBV11-2 and TRBJ2-3; no clear D gene. Material: memory CD4+ T cells sorted from blood. As to subset: CD45RA-negative fraction. This TCR was recovered from a man in his thirties or forties in good health. DNA for the CDR3: TGTGCCAGCAGCTTATGGACAGATACGCAGTATTTT. Protein: CASSLWTDTQYF.